This TCR beta chain was documented in a study of blood T cell repertoires in COVID-19. Study in general: The United States, Italy and Spain were the sources of the acute and convalescent COVID-19 samples. Sources were T cells, B-cell-depleted T cells, or PBMCs; the material itself was cDNA or gDNA.

Original analysis: Reference gene primers were amplified, and this amplification served to estimate nucleated cell counts. The repertoire was sequenced with immunoSEQ multiplex PCR; TCRdb's copy has only in-frame clones and lacks some. That table furnishes V, J and clone size, whereas the DNA furnished D and trimming. The sample contains around 250,000 clones, roughly 90% of which appear only once. This clone was observed a handful of times. The CDR3 totals 19 residues. The germline V gene encodes CDR1 SGHTA and CDR2 FQGNSA. V was clipped by 4 bases and J by 3 bases; unmatched bases: 18. The chain uses TRBV7-2 and TRBJ2-3; 8 bases map to TRBD2. The receptor was derived from a woman aged 25 to 39 with active or convalescent COVID-19. The sample was peripheral blood. CDR3 region: CASSSRRGGLGSSTDTQYF. The DNA for the CDR3 is TGTGCCAGCAGCTCTAGACGGGGGGGCCTGGGTTCTTCGACAGATACGCAGTATTTT.